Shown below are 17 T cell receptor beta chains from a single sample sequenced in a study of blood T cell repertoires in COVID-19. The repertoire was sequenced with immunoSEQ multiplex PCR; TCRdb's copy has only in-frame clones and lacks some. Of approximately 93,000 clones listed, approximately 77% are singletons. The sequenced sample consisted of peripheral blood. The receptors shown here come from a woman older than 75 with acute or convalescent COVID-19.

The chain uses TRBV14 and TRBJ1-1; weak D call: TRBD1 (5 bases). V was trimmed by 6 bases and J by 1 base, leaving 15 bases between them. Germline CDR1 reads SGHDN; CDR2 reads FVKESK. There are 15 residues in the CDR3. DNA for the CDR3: TGTGCCAGCAGTCCTCGGGGGGGGTGGAACACTGAAGCTTTCTTT. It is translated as CASSPRGGWNTEAFF.

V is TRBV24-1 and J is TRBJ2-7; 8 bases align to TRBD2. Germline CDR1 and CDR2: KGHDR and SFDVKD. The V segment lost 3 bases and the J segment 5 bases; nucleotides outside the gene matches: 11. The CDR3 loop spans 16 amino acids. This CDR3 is CATSDRTSMNLHEQYF. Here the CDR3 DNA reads TGTGCCACCAGTGATCGGACTAGCATGAATCTCCACGAGCAGTACTTC.

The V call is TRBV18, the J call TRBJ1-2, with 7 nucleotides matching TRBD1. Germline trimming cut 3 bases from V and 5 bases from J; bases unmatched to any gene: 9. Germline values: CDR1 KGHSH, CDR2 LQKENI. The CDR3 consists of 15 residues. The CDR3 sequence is CASSPSPGQLYGYTF. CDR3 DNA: TGTGCCAGCTCACCTTCACCGGGACAGCTATATGGCTACACCTTC.

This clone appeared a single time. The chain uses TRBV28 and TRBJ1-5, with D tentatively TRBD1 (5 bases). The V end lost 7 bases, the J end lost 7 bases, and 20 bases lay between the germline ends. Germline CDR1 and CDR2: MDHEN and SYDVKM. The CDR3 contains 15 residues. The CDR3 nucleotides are TGTGCCAGCAACCCCTACACAGGTGGCAGCCAGCCCCAGCATTTT. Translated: CASNPYTGGSQPQHF.

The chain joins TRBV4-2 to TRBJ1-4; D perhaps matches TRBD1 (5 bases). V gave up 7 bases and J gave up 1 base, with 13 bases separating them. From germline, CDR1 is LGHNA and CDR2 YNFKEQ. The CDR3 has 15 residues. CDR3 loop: CASKLSGRTNEKLFF. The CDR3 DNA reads TGTGCCAGCAAGCTCTCAGGGCGAACTAATGAAAAACTGTTTTTT.

The chain's CDR3 is CASSFRLGRELFF. The CDR3 DNA reads TGTGCCAGCAGCTTCCGACTAGGGAGGGAGCTGTTTTTT. The V and J genes are TRBV9 and TRBJ2-2; maybe TRBD2 (6 bases). V gave up 4 bases and J gave up 9 bases, with 13 bases separating them. The germline V gene has CDR1 SGDLS and CDR2 YYNGEE. The CDR3 contains 13 residues.

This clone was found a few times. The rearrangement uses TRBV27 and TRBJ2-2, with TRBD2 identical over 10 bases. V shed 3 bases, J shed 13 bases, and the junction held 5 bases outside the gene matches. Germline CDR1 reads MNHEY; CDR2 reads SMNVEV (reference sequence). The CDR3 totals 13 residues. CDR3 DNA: TGTGCCAGCAGTTTCCCTAGCGGGGGCGCGCTGTTTTTT. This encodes CASSFPSGGALFF.

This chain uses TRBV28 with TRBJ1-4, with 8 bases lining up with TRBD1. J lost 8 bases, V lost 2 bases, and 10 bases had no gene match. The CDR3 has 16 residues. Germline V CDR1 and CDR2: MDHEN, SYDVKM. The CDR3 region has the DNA TGTGCCAGCAGTTTACCCCGGACAGGGTTTGGAGAAAAACTGTTTTTT. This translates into CASSLPRTGFGEKLFF.

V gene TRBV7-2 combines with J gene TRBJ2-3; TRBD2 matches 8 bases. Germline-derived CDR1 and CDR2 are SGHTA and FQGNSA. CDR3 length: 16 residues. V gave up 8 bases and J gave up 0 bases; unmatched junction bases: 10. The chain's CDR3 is CASSRAGGLSTDTQYF. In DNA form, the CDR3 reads TGTGCCAGCTCAAGGGCGGGGGGCCTTAGCACAGATACGCAGTATTTT.

CDR3 DNA sequence: TGTGCCAGCAGCTTAGATTCCTCGAGGTCGGATTCACCCCTCCACTTT. It yields the protein CASSLDSSRSDSPLHF. The gene calls are TRBV7-2 and TRBJ1-6; unclear D gene. V was trimmed by 1 base and J by 8 bases, leaving 15 bases between them. The CDR3 is 16 residues long. The germline CDR1 and CDR2 sequences are SGHTA and FQGNSA.

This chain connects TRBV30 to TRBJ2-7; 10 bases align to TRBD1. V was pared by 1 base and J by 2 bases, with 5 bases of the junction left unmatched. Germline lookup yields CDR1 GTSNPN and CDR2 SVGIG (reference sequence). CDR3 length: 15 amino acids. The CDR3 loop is CAWSGGQGRAYEQYF. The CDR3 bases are TGTGCCTGGAGTGGGGGACAGGGGAGAGCCTACGAGCAGTACTTC. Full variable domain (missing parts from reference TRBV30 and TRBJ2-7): SQTIHQWPATLVQPVGSPLSLECTVEGTSNPNLYWYRQAAGRGLQLLFYSVGIGQISSEVPQNLSASRPQDRQFILSSKKLLLSDSGFYLCAWSGGQGRAYEQYFGPGTRLTVT.

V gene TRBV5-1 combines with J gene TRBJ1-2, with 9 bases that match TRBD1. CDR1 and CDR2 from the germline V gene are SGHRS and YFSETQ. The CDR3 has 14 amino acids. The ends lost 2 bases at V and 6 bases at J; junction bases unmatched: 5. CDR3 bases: TGCGCCAGCAGCTTAATGGGACAGGGCGATGGCTACACCTTC. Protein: CASSLMGQGDGYTF.

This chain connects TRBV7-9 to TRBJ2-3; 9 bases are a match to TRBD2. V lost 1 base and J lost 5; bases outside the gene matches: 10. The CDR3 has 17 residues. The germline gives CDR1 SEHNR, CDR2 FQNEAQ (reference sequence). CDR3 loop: CASSLVSTSGGGDTQYF. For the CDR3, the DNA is TGTGCCAGCAGCTTAGTTTCGACTAGCGGTGGGGGAGATACGCAGTATTTT. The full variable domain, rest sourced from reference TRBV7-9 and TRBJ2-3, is DTGVSQNPRHKITKRGQNVTFRCDPISEHNRLYWYRQTLGQGPEFLTYFQNEAQLEKSRLLSDRFSAERPKGSFSTLEIQRTEQGDSAMYLCASSLVSTSGGGDTQYFGPGTRLTVL.

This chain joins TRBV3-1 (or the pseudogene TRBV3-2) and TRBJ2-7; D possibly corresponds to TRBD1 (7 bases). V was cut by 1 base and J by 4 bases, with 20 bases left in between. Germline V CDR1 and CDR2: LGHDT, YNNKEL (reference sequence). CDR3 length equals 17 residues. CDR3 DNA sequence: TGTGCCAGCAGCCAAGTGGAGGTGGAGGGGGCGTTTTACGAGCAGTACTTC. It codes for CASSQVEVEGAFYEQYF.

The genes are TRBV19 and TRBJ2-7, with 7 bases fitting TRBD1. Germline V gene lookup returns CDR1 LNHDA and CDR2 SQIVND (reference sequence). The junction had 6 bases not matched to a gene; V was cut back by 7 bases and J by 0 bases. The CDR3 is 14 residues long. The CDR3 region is CASKEQGFSYEQYF. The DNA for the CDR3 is TGTGCCAGTAAGGAACAGGGGTTCTCCTACGAGCAGTACTTC.

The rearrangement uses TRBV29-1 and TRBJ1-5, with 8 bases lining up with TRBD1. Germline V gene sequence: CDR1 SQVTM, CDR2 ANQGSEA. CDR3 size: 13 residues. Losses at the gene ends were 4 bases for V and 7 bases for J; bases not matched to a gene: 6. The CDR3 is CSVVDRDGQPQHF. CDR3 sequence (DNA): TGCAGCGTTGTGGACAGGGACGGGCAGCCCCAGCATTTT. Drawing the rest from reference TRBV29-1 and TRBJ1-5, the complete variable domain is SAVISQKPSRDICQRGTSLTIQCQVDSQVTMMFWYRQQPGQSLTLIATANQGSEATYESGFVIDKFPISRPNLTFSTLTVSNMSPEDSSIYLCSVVDRDGQPQHFGDGTRLSIL.

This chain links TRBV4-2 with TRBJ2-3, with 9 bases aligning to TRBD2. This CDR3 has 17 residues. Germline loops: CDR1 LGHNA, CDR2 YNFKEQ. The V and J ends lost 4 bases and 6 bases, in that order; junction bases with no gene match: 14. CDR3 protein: CASSPSGGAGGLDTQYF. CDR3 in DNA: TGTGCCAGCAGCCCCTCGGGGGGAGCGGGAGGTCTGGATACGCAGTATTTT.